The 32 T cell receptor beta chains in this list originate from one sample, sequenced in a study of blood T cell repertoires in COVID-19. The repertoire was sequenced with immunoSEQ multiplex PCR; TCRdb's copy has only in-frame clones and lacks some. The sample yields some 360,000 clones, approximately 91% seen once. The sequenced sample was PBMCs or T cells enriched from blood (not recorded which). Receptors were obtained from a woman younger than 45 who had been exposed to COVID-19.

CDR3 protein: CASRGLAGAPNNEQFF. CDR3 DNA sequence: TGTGCCAGTAGGGGATTAGCGGGAGCCCCGAACAATGAGCAGTTCTTC. The V and J genes are TRBV19 and TRBJ2-1; 9 bases are a match to TRBD2. Germline trimming cut 6 bases from V and 5 bases from J; bases unmatched to any gene: 11. Germline CDR1 and CDR2: LNHDA and SQIVND (reference sequence). The CDR3 totals 16 residues.

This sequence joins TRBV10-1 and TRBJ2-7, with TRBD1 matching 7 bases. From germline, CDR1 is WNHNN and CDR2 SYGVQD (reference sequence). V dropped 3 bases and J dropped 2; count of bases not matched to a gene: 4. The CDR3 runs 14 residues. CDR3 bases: TGCGCCAGCAGTGACGGGGACAGCGCCTACGAGCAGTACTTC. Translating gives CASSDGDSAYEQYF.

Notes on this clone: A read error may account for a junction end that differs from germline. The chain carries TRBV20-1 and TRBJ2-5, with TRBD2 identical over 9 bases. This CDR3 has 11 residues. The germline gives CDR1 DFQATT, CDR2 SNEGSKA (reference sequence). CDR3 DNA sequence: TGCAGTGCTAGAAAAGGACTAGCGAGGCACTTC. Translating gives CSARKGLARHF.

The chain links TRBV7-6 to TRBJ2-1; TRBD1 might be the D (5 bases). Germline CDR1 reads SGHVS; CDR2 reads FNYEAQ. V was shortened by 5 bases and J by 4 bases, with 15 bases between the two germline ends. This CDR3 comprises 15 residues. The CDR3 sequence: CASSPRAGPYNEQFF. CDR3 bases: TGTGCCAGCAGCCCCCGGGCAGGGCCGTACAATGAGCAGTTCTTC. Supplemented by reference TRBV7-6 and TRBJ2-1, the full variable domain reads GAGVSQSPRYKVTKRGQDVALRCDPISGHVSLYWYRQALGQGPEFLTYFNYEAQQDKSGLPNDRFSAERPEGSISTLTIQRTEQRDSAMYRCASSPRAGPYNEQFFGPGTRLTVL.

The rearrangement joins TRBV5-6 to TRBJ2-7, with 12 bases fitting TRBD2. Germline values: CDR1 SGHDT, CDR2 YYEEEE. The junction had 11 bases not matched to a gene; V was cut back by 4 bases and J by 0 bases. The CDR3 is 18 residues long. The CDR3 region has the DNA TGTGCCAGCAGCCCTCCCGGGACTAGCGGGCGAAGCTCCTACGAGCAGTACTTC. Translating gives CASSPPGTSGRSSYEQYF.

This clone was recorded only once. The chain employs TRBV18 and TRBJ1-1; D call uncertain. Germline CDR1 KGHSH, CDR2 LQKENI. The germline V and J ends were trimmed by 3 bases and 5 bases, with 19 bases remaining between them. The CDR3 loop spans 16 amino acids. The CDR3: CASSPQRNEVSTEAFF. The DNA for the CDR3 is TGTGCCAGCTCACCCCAGAGGAACGAGGTGTCGACTGAAGCTTTCTTT.

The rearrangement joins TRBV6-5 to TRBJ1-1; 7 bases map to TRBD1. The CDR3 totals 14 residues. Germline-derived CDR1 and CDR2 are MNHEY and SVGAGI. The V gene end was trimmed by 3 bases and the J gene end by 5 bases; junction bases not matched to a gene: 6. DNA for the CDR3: TGTGCCAGCAGTTATACAGGGGCGCGAACTGAAGCTTTCTTT. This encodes CASSYTGARTEAFF.

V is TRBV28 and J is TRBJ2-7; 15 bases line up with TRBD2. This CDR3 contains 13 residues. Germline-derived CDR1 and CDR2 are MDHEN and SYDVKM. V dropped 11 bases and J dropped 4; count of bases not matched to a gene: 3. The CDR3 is CAGGTSGRYEQYF. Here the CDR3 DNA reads TGTGCCGGGGGGACTAGCGGGAGGTACGAGCAGTACTTC. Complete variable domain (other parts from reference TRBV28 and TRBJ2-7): DVKVTQSSRYLVKRTGEKVFLECVQDMDHENMFWYRQDPGLGLRLIYFSYDVKMKEKGDIPEGYSVSREKKERFSLILESASTNQTSMYLCAGGTSGRYEQYFGPGTRLTVT.

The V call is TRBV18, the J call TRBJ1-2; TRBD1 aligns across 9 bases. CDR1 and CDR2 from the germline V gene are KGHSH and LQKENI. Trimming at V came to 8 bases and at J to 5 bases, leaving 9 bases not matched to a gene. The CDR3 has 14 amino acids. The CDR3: CASTPDRGLYGYTF. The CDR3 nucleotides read TGTGCCAGCACTCCGGACAGGGGATTGTATGGCTACACCTTC.

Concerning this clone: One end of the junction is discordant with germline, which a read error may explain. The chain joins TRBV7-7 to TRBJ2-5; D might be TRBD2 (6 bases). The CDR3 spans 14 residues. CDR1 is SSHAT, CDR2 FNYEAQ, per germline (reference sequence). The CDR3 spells CASSLRGVQETQYF. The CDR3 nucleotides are TGTGCTAGCAGCCTCCGCGGGGTACAAGAGACCCAGTACTTC.

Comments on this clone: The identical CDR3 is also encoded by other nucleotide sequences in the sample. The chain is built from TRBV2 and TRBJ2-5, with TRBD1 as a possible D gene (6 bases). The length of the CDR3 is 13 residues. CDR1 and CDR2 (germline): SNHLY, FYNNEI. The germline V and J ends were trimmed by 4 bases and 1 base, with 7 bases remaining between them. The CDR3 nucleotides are TGTGCCAGCAGTGCACAGGGCCAAGAGACCCAGTACTTC. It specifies CASSAQGQETQYF.

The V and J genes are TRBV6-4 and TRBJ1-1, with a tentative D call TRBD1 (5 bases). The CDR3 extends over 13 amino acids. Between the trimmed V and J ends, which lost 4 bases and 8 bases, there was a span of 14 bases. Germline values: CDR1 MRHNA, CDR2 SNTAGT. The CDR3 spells CASSAGGIGEAFF. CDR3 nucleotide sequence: TGTGCCAGCAGTGCCGGGGGGATCGGGGAAGCTTTCTTT.

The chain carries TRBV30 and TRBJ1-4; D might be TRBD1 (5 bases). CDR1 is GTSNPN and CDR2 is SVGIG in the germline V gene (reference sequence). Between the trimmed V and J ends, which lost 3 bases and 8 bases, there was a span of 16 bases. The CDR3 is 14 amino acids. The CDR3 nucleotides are TGTGCCTGGAGCCGGGTCTCTCGGGGGGAAAAACTGTTTTTT. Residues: CAWSRVSRGEKLFF.

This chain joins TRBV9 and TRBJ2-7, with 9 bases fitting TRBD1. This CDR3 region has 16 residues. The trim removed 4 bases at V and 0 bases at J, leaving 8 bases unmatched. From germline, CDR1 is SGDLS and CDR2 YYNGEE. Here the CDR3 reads CASSRTGGRSSYEQYF. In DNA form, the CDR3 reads TGTGCCAGCAGCCGAACAGGGGGCAGGAGCTCCTACGAGCAGTACTTC.

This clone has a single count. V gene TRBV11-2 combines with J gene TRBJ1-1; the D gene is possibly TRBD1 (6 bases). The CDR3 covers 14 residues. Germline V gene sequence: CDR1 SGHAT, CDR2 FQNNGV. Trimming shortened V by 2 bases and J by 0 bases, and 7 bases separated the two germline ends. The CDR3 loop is CASSLTGMNTEAFF. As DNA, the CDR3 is TGTGCCAGCAGCTTAACAGGGATGAACACTGAAGCTTTCTTT.

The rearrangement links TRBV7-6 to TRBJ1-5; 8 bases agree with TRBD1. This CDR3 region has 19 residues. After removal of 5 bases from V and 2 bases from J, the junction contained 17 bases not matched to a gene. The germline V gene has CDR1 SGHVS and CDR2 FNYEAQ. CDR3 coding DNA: TGTGCCAGCAGCCAACGGGACCAGGGGGCCTCTTTTCGCAATCAGCCCCAGCATTTT. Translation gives CASSQRDQGASFRNQPQHF. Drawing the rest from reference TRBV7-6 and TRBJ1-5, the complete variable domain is GAGVSQSPRYKVTKRGQDVALRCDPISGHVSLYWYRQALGQGPEFLTYFNYEAQQDKSGLPNDRFSAERPEGSISTLTIQRTEQRDSAMYRCASSQRDQGASFRNQPQHFGDGTRLSIL.

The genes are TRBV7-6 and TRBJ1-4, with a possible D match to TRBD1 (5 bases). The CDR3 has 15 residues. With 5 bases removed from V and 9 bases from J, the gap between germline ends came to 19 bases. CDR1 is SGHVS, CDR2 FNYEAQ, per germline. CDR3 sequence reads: CASSPHWGGSQKLFF. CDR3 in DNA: TGTGCCAGCAGCCCCCATTGGGGGGGTAGCCAAAAACTGTTTTTT.

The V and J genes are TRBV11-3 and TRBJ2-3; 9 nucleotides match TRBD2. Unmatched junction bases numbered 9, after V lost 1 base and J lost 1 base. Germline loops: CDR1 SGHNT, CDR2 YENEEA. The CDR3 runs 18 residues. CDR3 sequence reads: CASSLGLAGFSRTDTQYF. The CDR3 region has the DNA TGTGCCAGCAGCTTAGGGCTAGCGGGGTTCAGCCGCACAGATACGCAGTATTTT.

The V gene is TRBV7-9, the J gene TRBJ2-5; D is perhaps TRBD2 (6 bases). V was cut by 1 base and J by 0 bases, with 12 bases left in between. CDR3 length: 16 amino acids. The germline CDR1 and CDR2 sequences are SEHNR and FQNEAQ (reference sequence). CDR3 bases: TGTGCCAGCAGCTTAGTATCGGGACTGCACCAAGAGACCCAGTACTTC. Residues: CASSLVSGLHQETQYF.

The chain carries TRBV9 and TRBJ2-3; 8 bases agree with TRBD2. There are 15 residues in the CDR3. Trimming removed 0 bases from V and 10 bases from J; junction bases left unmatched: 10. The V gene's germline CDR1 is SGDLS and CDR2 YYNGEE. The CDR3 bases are TGTGCCAGCAGCGTAGCAAGTCCGGGACTAGAGGCGCAGTATTTT. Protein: CASSVASPGLEAQYF.

CDR3: CASRGGAHGYTF. Here the CDR3 DNA reads TGTGCCAGCAGGGGGGGGGCGCATGGCTACACCTTC. The V gene is TRBV27, the J gene TRBJ1-2; D might be TRBD1 (6 bases). CDR1 is MNHEY and CDR2 is SMNVEV in the germline V gene (reference sequence). The CDR3 extends over 12 amino acids. With 6 bases removed from V and 6 bases from J, the gap between germline ends came to 11 bases.

This chain's CDR3 is CASSESKPGETQYF. CDR3 coding DNA: TGCGCCAGCAGTGAGTCGAAACCGGGGGAGACCCAGTACTTC. V and J are TRBV10-1 and TRBJ2-5; D is possibly TRBD2 (5 bases). Germline V gives CDR1 WNHNN, CDR2 SYGVQD (reference sequence). With 0 bases removed from V and 5 bases from J, the gap between germline ends came to 10 bases. This CDR3 comprises 14 residues.

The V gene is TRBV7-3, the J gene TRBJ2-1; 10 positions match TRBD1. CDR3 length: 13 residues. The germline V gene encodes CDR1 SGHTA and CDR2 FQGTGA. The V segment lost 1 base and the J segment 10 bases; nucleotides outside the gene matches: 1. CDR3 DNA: TGTGCCAGCAGCTTAAGGGGACAGGGGGAGCAGTTCTTC. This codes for CASSLRGQGEQFF.

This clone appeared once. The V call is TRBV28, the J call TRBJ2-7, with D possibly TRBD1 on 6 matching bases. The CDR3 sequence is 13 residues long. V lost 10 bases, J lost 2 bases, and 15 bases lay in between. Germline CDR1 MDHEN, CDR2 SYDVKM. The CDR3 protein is CAITGRPAYEQYF. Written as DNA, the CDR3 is TGTGCCATCACAGGGAGACCGGCCTACGAGCAGTACTTC.

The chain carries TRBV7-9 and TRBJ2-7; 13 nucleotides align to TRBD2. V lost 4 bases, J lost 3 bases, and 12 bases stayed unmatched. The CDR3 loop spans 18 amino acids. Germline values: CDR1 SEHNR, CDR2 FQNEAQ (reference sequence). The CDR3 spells CASSSPGLAGYLDYEQYF. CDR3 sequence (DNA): TGTGCCAGCAGCTCTCCGGGACTAGCGGGATATCTGGACTACGAGCAGTACTTC.

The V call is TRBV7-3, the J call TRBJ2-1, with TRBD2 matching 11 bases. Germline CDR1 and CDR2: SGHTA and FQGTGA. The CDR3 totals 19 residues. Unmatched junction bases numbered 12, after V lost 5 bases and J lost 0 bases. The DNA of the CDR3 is TGTGCCAGCAGCGAAAAGGAGCTAGCGGGAGGACTCTCCTACAATGAGCAGTTCTTC. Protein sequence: CASSEKELAGGLSYNEQFF.

The CDR3 protein is CASSLSPFRGINEQFF. In nucleotides, the CDR3 is TGTGCCAGCAGTTTATCCCCCTTCAGGGGGATCAATGAGCAGTTCTTC. The chain is built from TRBV27 and TRBJ2-1, with 7 bases aligning to TRBD1. In germline, CDR1 is MNHEY, CDR2 SMNVEV (reference sequence). The V gene end was trimmed by 0 bases and the J gene end by 6 bases; junction bases not matched to a gene: 8. This CDR3 region has 16 residues.

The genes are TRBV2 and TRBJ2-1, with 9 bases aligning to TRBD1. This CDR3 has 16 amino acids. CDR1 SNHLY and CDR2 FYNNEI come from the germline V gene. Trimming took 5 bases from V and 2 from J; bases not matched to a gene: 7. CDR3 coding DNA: TGTGCCAGCAGTTCCTGGGACAGGGAAACCTACAATGAGCAGTTCTTC. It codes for CASSSWDRETYNEQFF. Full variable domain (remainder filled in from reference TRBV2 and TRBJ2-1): EPEVTQTPSHQVTQMGQEVILRCVPISNHLYFYWYRQILGQKVEFLVSFYNNEISEKSEIFDDQFSVERPDGSNFTLKIRSTKLEDSAMYFCASSSWDRETYNEQFFGPGTRLTVL.

The CDR3 DNA reads as TGTGCTAGTGGTTCGACTAGCGGGAGTTACGAGCAGTACTTC. Encoded protein: CASGSTSGSYEQYF. The chain combines TRBV12-5 with TRBJ2-7; the match to TRBD2 covers 12 bases. The V gene's germline CDR1 is LGHNT and CDR2 FRNRAP. The junction had 2 bases not matched to a gene; V was cut back by 4 bases and J by 4 bases. The CDR3 loop spans 14 amino acids.

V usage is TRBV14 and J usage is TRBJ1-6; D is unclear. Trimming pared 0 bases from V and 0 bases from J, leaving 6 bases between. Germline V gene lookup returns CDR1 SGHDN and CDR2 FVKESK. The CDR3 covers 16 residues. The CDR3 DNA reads TGTGCCAGCAGCCAAGATTACAGCTCCTATAATTCACCCCTCCACTTT. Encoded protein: CASSQDYSSYNSPLHF.

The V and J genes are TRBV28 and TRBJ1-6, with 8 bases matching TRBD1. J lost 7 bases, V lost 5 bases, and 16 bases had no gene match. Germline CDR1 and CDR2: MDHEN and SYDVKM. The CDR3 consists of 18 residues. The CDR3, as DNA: TGTGCCAGCAGTACAATTACGATTGACAGGGGACCCAATTCACCCCTCCACTTT. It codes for CASSTITIDRGPNSPLHF.

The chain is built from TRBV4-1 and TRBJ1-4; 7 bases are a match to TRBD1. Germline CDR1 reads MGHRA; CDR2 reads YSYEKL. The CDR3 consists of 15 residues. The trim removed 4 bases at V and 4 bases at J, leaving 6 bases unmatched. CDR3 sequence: CASSPGQADNEKLFF. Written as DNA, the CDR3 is TGCGCCAGCAGCCCTGGACAGGCGGATAATGAAAAACTGTTTTTT.